This TCR beta chain was observed in a study of cytotoxic CD8 clonotypes in ibrutinib-treated CLL. The targeted sequencing depth was 1 in 200,000 to 1 in 1 million T cells. TCRdb keeps only in-frame clones here, not all; method: immunoSEQ multiplex PCR. The table records 250,000 to 350,000 clones, 76% of them present only once. This clone has more than one count but fewer than ten. V lost 0 bases to trimming and J lost 6 bases, with 9 bases between them. Germline CDR1 and CDR2: SGHRS and YFSETQ. The CDR3 is 14 residues long. The material was PBMCs, obtained at disease progression, from a patient treated with ibrutinib. The chain couples TRBV5-1 to TRBJ2-2; the D gene is possibly TRBD2 (6 bases). The clonotype was recovered from a human donor with chronic lymphocytic leukemia. CDR3 residues: CASSLGDSAGELFF. As DNA, the CDR3 is TGCGCCAGCAGCTTGGGGGACTCCGCCGGGGAGCTGTTTTTT.